Given below is one T cell receptor beta chain in context. Its antigen is currently unknown. This entry is derived from a study of monozygotic twins with inflammatory bowel disease. Each sample had eight separate cDNA synthesis reactions. TCRdb re-called the 5' RACE reads; one entry per CDR3 protein, DNA not given. There are 110,000 to 150,000 distinct CDR3 sequences in the sample, with 1% to 1.5% held by the top ten. CDR1 is DFQATT and CDR2 is SNEGSKA in the germline V gene (reference sequence). The CDR3 has 14 residues. Collection of an approximately 2.6 ml blood sample took place per donor. Findings and limits, study-wide: Fewer clonotypes were shared with others by IBD patients than by healthy twins, especially with disease activity.

The chain is built from TRBV20-1 and TRBJ2-7; the D call from TCRdb, TRBD2, cannot be confirmed without DNA. Sequenced: blood. The receptor comes from a human donor with ulcerative colitis or Crohn's disease, or a healthy co-twin of an affected twin (not recorded which). CDR3: CSAGLAGGTYEQYF.